Presented here are 14 T cell receptor beta chains from one specimen sequenced in a study of cytomegalovirus exposure and HLA in healthy donors. Libraries were prepared by immunoSEQ multiplex PCR; TCRdb keeps only in-frame clonotypes and omits some of them. The sample yields about 49,000 clones, about 91% seen once. Sequenced input: PBMCs. The source is a man aged 18 to 29 in good health and CMV-seronegative.

The genes are TRBV27 and TRBJ2-3; tentative D call: TRBD1 (5 bases). The CDR3 runs to 14 residues. V shed 8 bases and J shed 1 base, with 13 bases lying between them. Germline V lookup: CDR1 MNHEY, CDR2 SMNVEV (reference sequence). The CDR3 is CASSRAWGTDTQYF. The CDR3 DNA follows: TGTGCCAGCTCCAGGGCCTGGGGCACAGATACGCAGTATTTT.

The chain links TRBV7-6 to TRBJ2-1; 11 nucleotides align to TRBD2. Germline V gene lookup returns CDR1 SGHVS and CDR2 FNYEAQ. The length of the CDR3 is 19 residues. Germline trimming cut 4 bases from V and 9 bases from J; bases unmatched to any gene: 20. The CDR3 DNA sequence: TGTGCCAGCAGCTCACGACTAGCGGGGTCTTTGGGCCCAATGGGTGAGCAGTTCTTC. It yields the protein CASSSRLAGSLGPMGEQFF.

V usage is TRBV2 and J usage is TRBJ2-7, with 8 bases fitting TRBD1. V shed 5 bases, J shed 6 bases, and the junction held 6 bases outside the gene matches. CDR1 and CDR2 from the germline V gene are SNHLY and FYNNEI. This CDR3 has 13 residues. The CDR3 loop is CASSLGTGGEQYF. DNA of the CDR3: TGTGCCAGCAGTCTTGGGACAGGCGGCGAGCAGTACTTC.

This chain joins TRBV4-1 and TRBJ2-1; TRBD2 agrees at 9 bases. The CDR3 contains 16 residues. V lost 0 bases to trimming and J lost 8 bases; unmatched junction nucleotides: 8. Looked up from germline, CDR1 is MGHRA and CDR2 is YSYEKL. Here the CDR3 DNA reads TGCGCCAGCAGCCAAGATCGCGGGAGGGCCGTGGATGAGCAGTTCTTC. This sequence encodes CASSQDRGRAVDEQFF.

V usage is TRBV27 and J usage is TRBJ2-3; D perhaps matches TRBD1 (6 bases). CDR1 and CDR2 from the germline V gene are MNHEY and SMNVEV (reference sequence). The CDR3 covers 16 residues. V was clipped by 3 bases and J by 3 bases, with 16 bases between them. CDR3 loop: CASSFPGRGRTDTQYF. CDR3 DNA sequence: TGTGCCAGCAGTTTTCCGGGCAGGGGAAGGACAGATACGCAGTATTTT.

The rearrangement uses TRBV5-1 and TRBJ1-2; 7 bases fit TRBD1. The germline V gene encodes CDR1 SGHRS and CDR2 YFSETQ. Trimming took 4 bases from V and 2 from J; bases not matched to a gene: 2. This CDR3 contains 13 residues. The CDR3 DNA is TGCGCCAGCAGCGGGGGACAGAACTATGGCTACACCTTC. This translates into CASSGGQNYGYTF.

The chain carries TRBV6-5 and TRBJ1-1; possible D gene TRBD1, 6 bases. CDR1 MNHEY and CDR2 SVGAGI come from the germline V gene. The CDR3 has 13 amino acids. V was clipped by 5 bases and J by 2 bases, with 9 bases between them. As DNA, the CDR3 is TGTGCCAGCAGTCCGACAGGAAACACTGAAGCTTTCTTT. It encodes CASSPTGNTEAFF.

The V and J genes are TRBV19 and TRBJ2-1; D is possibly TRBD1 (6 bases). The V end was cut by 5 bases, the J end by 9 bases, with 17 bases between. CDR1 is LNHDA and CDR2 is SQIVND in the germline V gene (reference sequence). This CDR3 is 14 amino acids long. The CDR3 sequence: CASSLGANRAEQFF. CDR3 sequence (DNA): TGTGCCAGTAGTTTGGGGGCAAACAGGGCTGAGCAGTTCTTC. The whole variable domain, filled in from reference TRBV19 and TRBJ2-1, reads DGGITQSPKYLFRKEGQNVTLSCEQNLNHDAMYWYRQDPGQGLRLIYYSQIVNDFQKGDIAEGYSVSREKKESFPLTVTSAQKNPTAFYLCASSLGANRAEQFFGPGTRLTVL.

The chain carries TRBV7-3 and TRBJ2-3, with no clear D. V was pared by 3 bases and J by 0 bases, with 13 bases between. The CDR3 has 16 amino acids. CDR1 SGHTA and CDR2 FQGTGA come from the germline V gene. CDR3 sequence reads: CASSLHPVTSTDTQYF. The CDR3 region has the DNA TGTGCCAGCAGCTTGCACCCGGTGACTAGCACAGATACGCAGTATTTT.

In nucleotides, the CDR3 is TGTGCCAGCAGCCAAGAAGGGCGGGAGTTGGACACCGGGGAGCTGTTTTTT. It codes for CASSQEGRELDTGELFF. The chain joins TRBV14 to TRBJ2-2; TRBD2 aligns across 7 bases. The germline CDR1 and CDR2 sequences are SGHDN and FVKESK. The V gene end was trimmed by 0 bases and the J gene end by 3 bases; junction bases not matched to a gene: 7. This CDR3 comprises 17 residues.

The V and J genes are TRBV29-1 and TRBJ2-6, with TRBD1 as a possible D gene (5 bases). V gave up 2 bases and J gave up 0 bases, with 5 bases separating them. Germline loops: CDR1 SQVTM, CDR2 ANQGSEA. The CDR3 extends over 14 amino acids. The CDR3 sequence: CSVERGSGANVLTF. The CDR3 DNA is TGCAGCGTTGAAAGGGGCTCTGGGGCCAACGTCCTGACTTTC.

This clone was observed a handful of times. J is TRBJ2-1 and V is TRBV14; 8 bases are a match to TRBD2. CDR3 size: 15 residues. Germline assignment: CDR1 SGHDN and CDR2 FVKESK. The V gene end was trimmed by 2 bases and the J gene end by 10 bases; junction bases not matched to a gene: 10. The CDR3 nucleotides are TGTGCCAGCAGCCAAATAAGCGGGGGTTATCGGGAGCAGTTCTTC. Translation gives CASSQISGGYREQFF.

The chain's CDR3 is CASSFGRGETQYF. The CDR3 bases are TGTGCCAGCAGCTTTGGCCGGGGAGAGACCCAGTACTTC. The J gene is TRBJ2-5, the V gene TRBV5-6; D is perhaps TRBD2 (5 bases). Per germline, CDR1 SGHDT and CDR2 YYEEEE. The CDR3 length is 13 residues. V lost 2 bases and J 4 bases, leaving 9 bases between the germline ends.

The chain recombines TRBV16 with TRBJ2-4; D gene uncertain. Looked up from germline, CDR1 is KGHSY and CDR2 is FQNENV. The CDR3 is made up of 13 amino acids. Trimming stripped 0 bases from V and 9 bases from J, with 9 bases between. In nucleotides, the CDR3 is TGTGCCAGCAGCCAATCGCTTTATAGCATTCAGTACTTC. Its translation: CASSQSLYSIQYF.